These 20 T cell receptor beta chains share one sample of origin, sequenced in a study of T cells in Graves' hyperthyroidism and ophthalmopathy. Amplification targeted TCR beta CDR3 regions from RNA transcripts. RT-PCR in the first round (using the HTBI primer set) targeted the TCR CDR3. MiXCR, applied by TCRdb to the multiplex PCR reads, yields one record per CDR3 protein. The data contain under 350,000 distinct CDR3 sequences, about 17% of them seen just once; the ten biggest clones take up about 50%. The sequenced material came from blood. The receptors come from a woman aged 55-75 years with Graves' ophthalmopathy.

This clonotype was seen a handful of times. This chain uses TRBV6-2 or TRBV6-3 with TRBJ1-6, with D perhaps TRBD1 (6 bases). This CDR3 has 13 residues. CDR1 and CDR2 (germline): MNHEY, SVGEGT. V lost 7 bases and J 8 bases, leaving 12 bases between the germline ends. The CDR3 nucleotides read TGTGCCAGCACCCTAAGACAGGATTCACCCCTCCACTTT. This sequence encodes CASTLRQDSPLHF.

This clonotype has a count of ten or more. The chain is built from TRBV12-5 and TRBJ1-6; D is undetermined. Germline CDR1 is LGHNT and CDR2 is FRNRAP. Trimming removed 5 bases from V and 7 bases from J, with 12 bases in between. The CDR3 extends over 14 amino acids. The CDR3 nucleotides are TGTGCTAGTGGTCCGGGTGCGACCAATTCACCCCTCCACTTT. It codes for CASGPGATNSPLHF.

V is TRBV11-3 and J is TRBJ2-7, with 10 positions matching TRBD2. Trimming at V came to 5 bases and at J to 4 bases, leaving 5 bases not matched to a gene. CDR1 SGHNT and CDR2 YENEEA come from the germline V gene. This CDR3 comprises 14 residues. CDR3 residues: CASSRSSGGYEQYF. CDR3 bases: TGTGCCAGCAGCCGTTCTAGCGGGGGTTACGAGCAGTACTTC. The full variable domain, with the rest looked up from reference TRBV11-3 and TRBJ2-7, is EAGVVQSPRYKIIEKKQPVAFWCNPISGHNTLYWYLQNLGQGPELLIRYENEEAVDDSQLPKDRFSAERLKGVDSTLKIQPAELGDSAVYLCASSRSSGGYEQYFGPGTRLTVT.

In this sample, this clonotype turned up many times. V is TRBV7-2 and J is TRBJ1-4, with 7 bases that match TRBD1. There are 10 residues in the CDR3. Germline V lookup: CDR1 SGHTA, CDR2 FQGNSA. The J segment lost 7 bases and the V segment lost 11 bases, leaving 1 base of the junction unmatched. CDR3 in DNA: TGTGCCCGGGACAGTGAAAAACTGTTTTTT. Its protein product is CARDSEKLFF.

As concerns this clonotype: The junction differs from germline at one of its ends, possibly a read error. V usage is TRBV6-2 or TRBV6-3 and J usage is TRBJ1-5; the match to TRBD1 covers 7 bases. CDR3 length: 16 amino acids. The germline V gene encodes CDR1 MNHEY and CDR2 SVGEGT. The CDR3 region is CASSLIVGTVNQPQRF. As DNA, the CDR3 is TGTGCCAGCAGCCTCATCGTAGGGACAGTCAATCAGCCCCAGCGTTTT.

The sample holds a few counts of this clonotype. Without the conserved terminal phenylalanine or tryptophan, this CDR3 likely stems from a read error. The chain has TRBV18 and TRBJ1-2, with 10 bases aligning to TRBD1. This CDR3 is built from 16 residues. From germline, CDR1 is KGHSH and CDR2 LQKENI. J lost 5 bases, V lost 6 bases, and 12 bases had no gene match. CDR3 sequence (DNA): TGTGCCAGCTCGAGTCCCGGGACAGGGGCCGGGTATGGCTACACCCTC. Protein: CASSSPGTGAGYGYTL.

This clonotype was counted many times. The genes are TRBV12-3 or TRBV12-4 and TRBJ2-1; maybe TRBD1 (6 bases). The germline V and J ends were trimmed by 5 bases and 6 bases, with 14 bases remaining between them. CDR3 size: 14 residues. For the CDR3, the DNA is TGTGCCAGCAGTGAGGGCGCCAGGGGCAATGAGCAGTTCTTC. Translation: CASSEGARGNEQFF.

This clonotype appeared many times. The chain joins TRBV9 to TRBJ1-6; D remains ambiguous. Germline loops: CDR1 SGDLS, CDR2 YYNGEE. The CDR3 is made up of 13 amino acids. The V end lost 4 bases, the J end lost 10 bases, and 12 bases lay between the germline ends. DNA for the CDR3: TGTGCCAGCAGCACGGACCCGGAATCACCCCTCCACTTT. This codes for CASSTDPESPLHF.

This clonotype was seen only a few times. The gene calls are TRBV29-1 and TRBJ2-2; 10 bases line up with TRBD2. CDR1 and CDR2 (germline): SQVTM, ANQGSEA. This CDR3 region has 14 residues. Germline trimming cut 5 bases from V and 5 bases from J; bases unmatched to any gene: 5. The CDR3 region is CSVRVSGGTGELFF. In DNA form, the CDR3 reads TGCAGCGTTCGGGTTAGCGGGGGGACCGGGGAGCTGTTTTTT.

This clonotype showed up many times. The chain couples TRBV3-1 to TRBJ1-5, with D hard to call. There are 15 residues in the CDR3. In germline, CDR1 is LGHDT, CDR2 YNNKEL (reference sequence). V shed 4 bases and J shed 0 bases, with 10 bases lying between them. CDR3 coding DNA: TGTGCCAGCAGCCTCTCGGCAGCTAGCAATCAGCCCCAGCATTTT. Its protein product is CASSLSAASNQPQHF.

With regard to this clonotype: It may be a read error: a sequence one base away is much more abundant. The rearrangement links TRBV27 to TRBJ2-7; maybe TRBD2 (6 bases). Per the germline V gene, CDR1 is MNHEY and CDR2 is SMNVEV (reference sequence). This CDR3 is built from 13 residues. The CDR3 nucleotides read TGTGCCAGCAGTTCAGGGAGGACCTACGAGCAGTGCTTC. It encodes CASSSGRTYEQCF.

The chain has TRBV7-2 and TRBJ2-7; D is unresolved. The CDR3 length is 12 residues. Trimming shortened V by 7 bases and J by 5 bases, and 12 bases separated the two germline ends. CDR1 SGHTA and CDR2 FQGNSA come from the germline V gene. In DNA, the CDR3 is TGTGCCAGCACCTCGACCCCCCACGAGCAGTACTTC. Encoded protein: CASTSTPHEQYF.

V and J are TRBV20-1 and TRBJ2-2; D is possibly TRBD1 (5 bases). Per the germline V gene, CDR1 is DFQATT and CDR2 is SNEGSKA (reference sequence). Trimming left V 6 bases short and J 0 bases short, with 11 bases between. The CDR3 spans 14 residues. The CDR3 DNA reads TGCAGTGCCACAGGCCCAGCGAACACCGGGGAGCTGTTTTTT. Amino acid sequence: CSATGPANTGELFF.

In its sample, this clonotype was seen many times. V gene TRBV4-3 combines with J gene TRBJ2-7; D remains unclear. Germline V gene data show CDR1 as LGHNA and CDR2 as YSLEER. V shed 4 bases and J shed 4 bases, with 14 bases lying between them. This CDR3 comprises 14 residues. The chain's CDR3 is CASSPQQNGYEQYF. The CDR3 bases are TGCGCCAGCAGCCCACAGCAGAACGGGTACGAGCAGTACTTC.

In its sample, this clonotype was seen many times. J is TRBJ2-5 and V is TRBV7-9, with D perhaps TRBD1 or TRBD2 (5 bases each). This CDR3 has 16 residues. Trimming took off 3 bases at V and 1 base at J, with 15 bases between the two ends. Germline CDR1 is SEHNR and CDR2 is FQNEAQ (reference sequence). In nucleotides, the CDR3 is TGTGCCAGCAGCTTCCGGGACGCCCGGATCCAAGAGACCCAGTACTTC. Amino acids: CASSFRDARIQETQYF. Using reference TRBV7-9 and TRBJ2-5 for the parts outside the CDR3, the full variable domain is DTGVSQNPRHKITKRGQNVTFRCDPISEHNRLYWYRQTLGQGPEFLTYFQNEAQLEKSRLLSDRFSAERPKGSFSTLEIQRTEQGDSAMYLCASSFRDARIQETQYFGPGTRLLVL.

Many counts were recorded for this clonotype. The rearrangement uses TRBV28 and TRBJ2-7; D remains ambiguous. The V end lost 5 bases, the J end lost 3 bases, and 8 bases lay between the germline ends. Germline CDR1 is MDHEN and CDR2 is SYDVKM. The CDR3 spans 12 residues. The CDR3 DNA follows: TGTGCCAGCAGTCCTCCTTTCTACGAGCAGTACTTC. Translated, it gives CASSPPFYEQYF.

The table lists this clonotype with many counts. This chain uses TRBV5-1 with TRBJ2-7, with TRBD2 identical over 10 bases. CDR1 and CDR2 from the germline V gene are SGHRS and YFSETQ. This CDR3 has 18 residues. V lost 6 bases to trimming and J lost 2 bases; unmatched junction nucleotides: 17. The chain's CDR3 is CASKLGTSVGADPYEQYF. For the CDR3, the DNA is TGCGCCAGCAAGTTAGGGACTAGCGTCGGAGCGGATCCCTACGAGCAGTACTTC.

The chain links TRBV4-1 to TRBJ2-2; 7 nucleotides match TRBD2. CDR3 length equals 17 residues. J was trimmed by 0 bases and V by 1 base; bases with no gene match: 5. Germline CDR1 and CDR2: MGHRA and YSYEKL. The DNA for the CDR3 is TGCGCCAGCAGCCAAGTTGGGGGGGTGGCGAACACCGGGGAGCTGTTTTTT. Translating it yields CASSQVGGVANTGELFF.

CDR3 nucleotide sequence: TGTGCCAGCAGTGAAGGGACTAGCAGGCAAGAGACCCAGTACTTC. This translates into CASSEGTSRQETQYF. The V gene is TRBV6-1, the J gene TRBJ2-5; 8 bases are a match to TRBD2. This CDR3 is 15 amino acids long. The germline CDR1 and CDR2 sequences are MNHNS and SASEGT. Trimming cost V 1 base and J 2 bases; bases outside gene matches: 3.

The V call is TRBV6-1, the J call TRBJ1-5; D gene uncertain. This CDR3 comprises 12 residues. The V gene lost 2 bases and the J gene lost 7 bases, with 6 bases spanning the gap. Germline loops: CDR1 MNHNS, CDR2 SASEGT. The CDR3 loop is CASSEIYQPQHF. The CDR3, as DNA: TGTGCCAGCAGTGAAATATACCAGCCCCAGCATTTT.